This T cell receptor beta chain was sequenced in a study of response to subunit inactivated influenza vaccine (dated 2018 in TCRdb). At the level of the whole study: Deep quantitative T cell receptor repertoire profiling was used in the study to track responses to a trivalent subunit inactivated influenza vaccine. Overall study results and their limits: The authors proposed that each seasonal influenza vaccination may bring in only a limited number of new T cells.

Library generation was performed with RT-PCR. TCRdb records Illumina HiSeq 2500 as the sequencer. Through fastp at Q25 and MiXCR, TCRdb rebuilt clones from the public reads, retaining in-frame beta chains. Identical CDR3 protein sequences are pooled into one entry, listed with their most common genes and DNA. Within this sample are 500,000 to 600,000 distinct CDR3 sequences, with about 11% of them counted one time only. The ten largest clones add up to about 10% of the sample. Comments on this clonotype: The clone's antigen remains unknown. Per-nucleotide qualities are absent, and no much larger clonotype sits a single base away.

The CDR3 runs 13 residues from the cysteine to the phenylalanine. Here the CDR3 DNA is all that survives: 39 bases in frame from base 1. Compared with germline, V lacks 7 bases and J lacks 0 bases; bases without a gene match: 3. Taken from the germline V gene, the CDR1 and CDR2 loops are SQVTM and ANQGSEA. Source: PBMCs from blood, taken on the day of vaccination. The chain couples TRBV29-1 to TRBJ1-5; a stretch of 7 junction bases matches TRBD1. The TCR was taken from a man between 45 and 60 years old who received an inactivated influenza vaccine. Donor details come from another sample of the same person, matched by shared clones. The nucleotide sequence reads as follows: TGCAGCGCCAGGGGGGATAGCAATCAGCCCCAGCATTTT. It is translated as CSARGDSNQPQHF. With the portions outside the CDR3 filled from the reference TRBV29-1 and TRBJ1-5 genes, the complete variable region becomes SAVISQKPSRDICQRGTSLTIQCQVDSQVTMMFWYRQQPGQSLTLIATANQGSEATYESGFVIDKFPISRPNLTFSTLTVSNMSPEDSSIYLCSARGDSNQPQHFGDGTRLSIL.